Each of the 25 T cell receptor beta chains below was sequenced from the same sample in a study of CD8 T cells in ankylosing spondylitis. Study observations and caveats: Characteristic, it appeared, of ankylosing spondylitis blood was a TCR beta motif of several highly homologous variants.

TCRdb fed the 5' RACE reads into MiXCR, producing one record per CDR3 protein. The sample carries roughly 670,000 distinct CDR3 sequences, around 20% recorded once. These TCRs are of unknown antigen specificity. The sequenced material came from blood, either unsorted or a sorted T cell fraction (not recorded which). Receptor source: a male donor with ankylosing spondylitis.

The chain carries TRBV7-8 and TRBJ2-2; D possibly corresponds to TRBD2 (6 bases). The CDR3 has 16 residues. Germline V lookup: CDR1 SGHVS, CDR2 FQNEAQ. V was cut by 5 bases and J by 4 bases, with 17 bases left in between. The CDR3 sequence: CASSPDHGGFTGELFF. The CDR3 DNA reads TGTGCCAGCAGCCCCGACCACGGGGGTTTCACCGGGGAGCTGTTTTTT.

This clonotype has a handful of counts. J is TRBJ2-5 and V is TRBV27, with D possibly matching TRBD1 (5 bases). Trimming removed 5 bases from V and 5 bases from J, with 15 bases in between. CDR3 length equals 14 residues. Germline lookup yields CDR1 MNHEY and CDR2 SMNVEV (reference sequence). The CDR3 reads CASSPLRQWETQYF. CDR3 sequence (DNA): TGTGCCAGCAGTCCGCTTCGACAGTGGGAGACCCAGTACTTC.

The chain joins TRBV10-3 to TRBJ2-5; the match to TRBD2 covers 12 bases. This CDR3 comprises 17 residues. The trim removed 3 bases at V and 2 bases at J, leaving 7 bases unmatched. The germline CDR1 and CDR2 sequences are ENHRY and SYGVKD. As DNA, the CDR3 is TGTGCCATCAGTGATAGACTAGCGGGGGACAAGCAAGAGACCCAGTACTTC. It translates to CAISDRLAGDKQETQYF.

The chain has TRBV7-9 and TRBJ1-1; D may be TRBD1 (5 bases). Trimming cost V 2 bases and J 0 bases, with 10 bases left between them. The CDR3 length is 15 residues. Looked up from germline, CDR1 is SEHNR and CDR2 is FQNEAQ (reference sequence). The CDR3 protein is CASSLLGTVNTEAFF. CDR3 nucleotides: TGTGCCAGCAGCTTATTGGGGACGGTGAACACTGAAGCTTTCTTT.

This clonotype was seen a handful of times. V is TRBV29-1 and J is TRBJ2-1; a weak D match, TRBD1 (6 bases). Germline V gene lookup returns CDR1 SQVTM and CDR2 ANQGSEA. Between the trimmed V and J ends, which lost 4 bases and 3 bases, there was a span of 10 bases. The CDR3 has 13 amino acids. The CDR3 sequence: CSVALGGYNEQFF. CDR3 nucleotides: TGCAGCGTTGCTTTAGGGGGCTACAATGAGCAGTTCTTC.

The sample holds many counts of this clonotype. V is TRBV4-1 and J is TRBJ2-6; D gene ambiguous. Trimming stripped 0 bases from V and 2 bases from J, with 8 bases between. The CDR3 is made up of 16 amino acids. Germline V CDR1 and CDR2: MGHRA, YSYEKL. CDR3 nucleotides: TGCGCCAGCAGCCAAGATACAGAAGCTGGGGCCAACGTCCTGACTTTC. Amino acids: CASSQDTEAGANVLTF.

This chain connects TRBV10-3 to TRBJ2-1; 9 nucleotides match TRBD2. Germline CDR1 is ENHRY and CDR2 is SYGVKD. J gave up 9 bases and V 0 bases, and 6 bases lay outside the gene matches. The CDR3 runs 15 residues. This chain's CDR3 is CAISESGTSLREQFF. Written as DNA, the CDR3 is TGTGCCATCAGTGAGTCCGGGACTAGCCTCCGTGAGCAGTTCTTC.

This chain joins TRBV20-1 and TRBJ2-3, with D possibly matching TRBD1 (6 bases). Trimming left V 1 base short and J 3 bases short, with 11 bases between. The CDR3 is 14 residues long. Germline CDR1 and CDR2: DFQATT and SNEGSKA (reference sequence). CDR3 loop: CSARVGGGTDTQYF. CDR3 DNA: TGCAGTGCTAGAGTTGGGGGCGGAACAGATACGCAGTATTTT.

The chain combines TRBV12-3 or TRBV12-4 with TRBJ1-2, with D perhaps TRBD1 (5 bases). Trimming shortened V by 4 bases and J by 3 bases, and 18 bases separated the two germline ends. The CDR3 spans 16 residues. The CDR3 sequence: CASSYILALGDYGYTF. The CDR3 nucleotides are TGTGCCAGCAGTTACATCCTGGCCCTAGGGGACTATGGCTACACCTTC.

This clonotype has just a few counts. The chain joins TRBV11-2 to TRBJ2-2; D uncertain. Germline V lookup: CDR1 SGHAT, CDR2 FQNNGV. The CDR3 extends over 15 amino acids. The germline V and J ends were trimmed by 5 bases and 2 bases, with 12 bases remaining between them. CDR3: CASSRLELNTGELFF. In DNA, the CDR3 is TGTGCCAGCAGCCGGCTCGAGCTAAACACCGGGGAGCTGTTTTTT.

The chain is built from TRBV19 and TRBJ2-1; unclear D gene. Germline V gene data show CDR1 as LNHDA and CDR2 as SQIVND (reference sequence). Trimming took off 7 bases at V and 3 bases at J, with 4 bases between the two ends. There are 11 residues in the CDR3. The CDR3 protein is CASTFYNEQFF. The CDR3 bases are TGTGCCAGTACGTTCTACAATGAGCAGTTCTTC.

In this sample, this clonotype turned up many times. The chain recombines TRBV7-9 with TRBJ2-5; D is unclear. From germline, CDR1 is SEHNR and CDR2 FQNEAQ (reference sequence). The CDR3 contains 11 residues. V shed 5 bases and J shed 0 bases, with 1 base lying between them. The CDR3 nucleotides read TGTGCCAGCAGCCACCAAGAGACCCAGTACTTC. As protein: CASSHQETQYF.

The gene calls are TRBV29-1 and TRBJ1-2; 7 bases line up with TRBD1. The CDR3 extends over 14 amino acids. Trimming took 7 bases from V and 5 from J; bases not matched to a gene: 13. The germline gives CDR1 SQVTM, CDR2 ANQGSEA. The CDR3 coding sequence is TGCAGCGCCGTAGGAGGGACAGAGGAGTATGGCTACACCTTC. Translated, it gives CSAVGGTEEYGYTF.

This clonotype was detected only a few times. The chain carries TRBV2 and TRBJ2-2, with TRBD1 identical over 9 bases. The V gene end was trimmed by 7 bases and the J gene end by 4 bases; junction bases not matched to a gene: 4. The CDR3 covers 14 residues. Germline loops: CDR1 SNHLY, CDR2 FYNNEI. This CDR3 is CASMGQGPTGELFF. The CDR3 DNA sequence: TGTGCCAGCATGGGACAGGGCCCCACCGGGGAGCTGTTTTTT.

The genes are TRBV4-1 and TRBJ2-2, with TRBD1 as a possible D gene (5 bases). The CDR3 sequence is 17 residues long. The V gene lost 5 bases and the J gene lost 5 bases, with 21 bases spanning the gap. Germline CDR1 MGHRA, CDR2 YSYEKL. CDR3 protein: CASSGELRVLGTGELFF. The DNA for the CDR3 is TGCGCCAGCAGCGGAGAACTCAGGGTCCTAGGGACCGGGGAGCTGTTTTTT.

This chain connects TRBV5-1 to TRBJ1-1; D gene ambiguous. CDR1 is SGHRS and CDR2 is YFSETQ in the germline V gene. Trimming left V 0 bases short and J 7 bases short, with 10 bases between. This CDR3 has 13 amino acids. The CDR3 DNA is TGCGCCAGCAGCTTGGCCTTTCGACATGAAGCTTTCTTT. The encoded protein is CASSLAFRHEAFF.

This clonotype has ten or more counts. V usage is TRBV5-1 and J usage is TRBJ2-1; 8 nucleotides align to TRBD1. The CDR3 is 17 residues long. The germline CDR1 and CDR2 sequences are SGHRS and YFSETQ. Germline trimming cut 0 bases from V and 1 base from J; bases unmatched to any gene: 6. The CDR3, as DNA: TGCGCCAGCAGCTTGGCCGTGCGGGACAGGTCCTACAATGAGCAGTTCTTC. Translated, it gives CASSLAVRDRSYNEQFF.

In the case of this clonotype: Just one base apart from a much larger clone, this may be a read error. The chain links TRBV12-3 or TRBV12-4 to TRBJ2-1; TRBD2 agrees at 9 bases. The CDR3 sequence is 19 residues long. CDR3 in DNA: TGTGCCATCAGTTTCGGGGTTGGTAGATCGGCGGGGGGGGACAATGAGCAGTTCTTC. Protein: CAISFGVGRSAGGDNEQFF.

This sequence joins TRBV7-3 and TRBJ1-1, with D unresolved. The CDR3 runs 13 residues. Germline V gene data show CDR1 as SGHTA and CDR2 as FQGTGA. Trimming shortened V by 5 bases and J by 4 bases, and 11 bases separated the two germline ends. As DNA, the CDR3 is TGTGCCAGCAGCCCCTATGTGGGCACTGAAGCTTTCTTT. Protein product: CASSPYVGTEAFF.

This clonotype turned up a few times. This sequence joins TRBV3-1 and TRBJ2-1, with 12 nucleotides matching TRBD2. CDR3 length: 15 amino acids. Trimming took 8 bases from V and 8 from J; bases not matched to a gene: 10. Germline V gives CDR1 LGHDT, CDR2 YNNKEL (reference sequence). The CDR3 reads CASGLAGGPVYEQFF. DNA for the CDR3: TGTGCCAGCGGGCTAGCGGGAGGGCCGGTGTATGAGCAGTTCTTC.

The table lists this clonotype with many counts. This chain joins TRBV7-9 and TRBJ2-7, with TRBD2 matching over 8 bases. CDR3 length equals 14 residues. Germline-derived CDR1 and CDR2 are SEHNR and FQNEAQ (reference sequence). The V and J ends lost 7 bases and 3 bases, in that order; junction bases with no gene match: 8. Here the CDR3 reads CASTPGGGSYEQYF. CDR3 DNA sequence: TGTGCCAGCACCCCGGGGGGGGGTAGCTACGAGCAGTACTTC.

The V and J genes are TRBV29-1 and TRBJ2-5; D is undetermined. V was cut by 8 bases and J by 2 bases, with 18 bases left in between. Germline CDR1 reads SQVTM; CDR2 reads ANQGSEA. CDR3 length: 14 amino acids. The CDR3 DNA reads TGCAGCATGGGCCGGGTTGGCGCTCAAGAGACCCAGTACTTC. This encodes CSMGRVGAQETQYF. Using reference TRBV29-1 and TRBJ2-5 for the parts outside the CDR3, the full variable domain is SAVISQKPSRDICQRGTSLTIQCQVDSQVTMMFWYRQQPGQSLTLIATANQGSEATYESGFVIDKFPISRPNLTFSTLTVSNMSPEDSSIYLCSMGRVGAQETQYFGPGTRLLVL.

The rearrangement links TRBV28 to TRBJ2-4; 8 bases are a match to TRBD2. After removal of 4 bases from V and 7 bases from J, the junction contained 6 bases not matched to a gene. CDR1 MDHEN and CDR2 SYDVKM come from the germline V gene. The CDR3 is 14 amino acids. In nucleotides, the CDR3 is TGTGCCAGCAGTTCCGCGGGAGGCGGGAACATTCAGTACTTC. Protein: CASSSAGGGNIQYF.

This clonotype has only a few counts. The V gene is TRBV18, the J gene TRBJ2-3, with D possibly being TRBD1 (5 bases). V lost 5 bases, J lost 2 bases, and 14 bases lay in between. Germline CDR1 KGHSH, CDR2 LQKENI. The CDR3 extends over 15 amino acids. CDR3 sequence: CASSLQDKTTDTQYF. CDR3 in DNA: TGTGCCAGCTCATTACAGGACAAGACCACAGATACGCAGTATTTT.

This clonotype has just a few counts. The gene calls are TRBV5-1 and TRBJ2-5; tentative D call: TRBD1 (5 bases). Trimming shortened V by 0 bases and J by 0 bases, and 9 bases separated the two germline ends. From germline, CDR1 is SGHRS and CDR2 YFSETQ. The CDR3 loop spans 15 amino acids. CDR3 loop: CASSLVGAHQETQYF. CDR3 nucleotide sequence: TGCGCCAGCAGCTTGGTAGGGGCCCACCAAGAGACCCAGTACTTC. Together with reference TRBV5-1 and TRBJ2-5, the CDR3 gives the full variable domain: KAGVTQTPRYLIKTRGQQVTLSCSPISGHRSVSWYQQTPGQGLQFLFEYFSETQRNKGNFPGRFSGRQFSNSRSEMNVSTLELGDSALYLCASSLVGAHQETQYFGPGTRLLVL.